A selection of T cell receptor beta chains follows, all from one sample in a study of blood T cell repertoires in COVID-19. The method was immunoSEQ multiplex PCR; TCRdb's version includes in-frame clones alone and lacks a portion of them. The sample carries 100,000 to 130,000 clones, 88% recorded once. Sequences were obtained from peripheral blood. These receptors all come from a middle-aged man with active or convalescent COVID-19. The CDR3 runs from the conserved cysteine through the conserved F or W. D genes are given only for firm matches. Some rows mark clone size as missing; the rest say once, few, many or name a class of expanded clone.

j_call clone_size d_call v_call cdr3_nt cdr3_aa
TRBJ1-1 NA TRBD1 TRBV7-9 TGTGCCAGCAGCTTAGGTCTGGGACAGGGGAATACTGAAGCTTTCTTT CASSLGLGQGNTEAFF
TRBJ1-1 NA TRBD1 TRBV5-1 TGCGCCAGCAGTCCTCAGGGGGATGAAGCTTTCTTT CASSPQGDEAFF
TRBJ1-3 NA NA TRBV30 TGTGCCTGGAAGGGGTCTGGAAACACCATATATTTT CAWKGSGNTIYF
TRBJ1-2 NA NA TRBV29-1 TGCAGCGTTGAAGACACACAGGAATATGGCTACACCTTC CSVEDTQEYGYTF
TRBJ2-3 NA TRBD2 TRBV5-1 TGCGCCAGCAGCACTGGAGGGGACTACACAGATACGCAGTATTTT CASSTGGDYTDTQYF
TRBJ2-7 few NA TRBV6-5 TGTGCCAGCAATGTTGGAATCGGGGACGAGCAGTACTTC CASNVGIGDEQYF
TRBJ1-1 NA NA TRBV6-5 TGTGCCAGCAGTTACTCCCGGAACACTGAAGCTTTCTTT CASSYSRNTEAFF
TRBJ1-2 NA NA TRBV6-5 TGTGCCAGCAGTTACTCGAGGGACTATGGCTACACCTTC CASSYSRDYGYTF
TRBJ2-2 NA NA TRBV4-2 TGTGCCAGCAGCCGCGGGTTTGGGGGGACCGGGGAGCTGTTTTTT CASSRGFGGTGELFF
TRBJ2-7 NA NA TRBV28 TGTGCCAGCAGTTTATCAGAAGGGAGCTACGAGCAGTACTTC CASSLSEGSYEQYF
TRBJ2-3 once NA TRBV29-1 TGCAGCTCTGGGCAGGGCGGCGGCACAGATACGCAGTATTTT CSSGQGGGTDTQYF
TRBJ2-7 NA TRBD1 TRBV6-2/TRBV6-3 TGTGCCAGCAGTGACCTCGGGACAGGGCTCTACGAGCAGTACTTC CASSDLGTGLYEQYF
TRBJ2-5 NA NA TRBV7-8 TGTGCCAGCAGCTTAGGGTGGCGGAAGGTAGAGACCCAGTACTTC CASSLGWRKVETQYF
TRBJ1-2 NA NA TRBV10-3 TGTGCCATCAGTGTGGGCAGGGAGGATGGCTACACCTTC CAISVGREDGYTF
TRBJ1-1 few NA TRBV9 TGTGCCAGCAGTGAGAGCCTGAACACTGAAGCTTTCTTT CASSESLNTEAFF
TRBJ1-3 NA TRBD1 TRBV18 TGTGCCAGCTCCCCGGGACAGGGGGGATACTCTGGAAACACCATATATTTT CASSPGQGGYSGNTIYF
TRBJ2-5 NA NA TRBV6-6 TGTGCCAGCATCCAACGGGAGACCCAGTACTTC CASIQRETQYF
TRBJ2-4 NA NA TRBV7-8 TGTGCCAGCAGCCATAATAGGGGCCAAAACATTCAGTACTTC CASSHNRGQNIQYF
TRBJ2-1 NA TRBD2 TRBV24-1 TGTGCCACCAGTGGTCCGACTAGCGGGAGGGACCTCTCCGCCAATGAGCAGTTCTTC CATSGPTSGRDLSANEQFF
TRBJ2-3 NA NA TRBV25-1 TGTGCCAGCAGTGGGGGGGTTCCCACAGATACGCAGTATTTT CASSGGVPTDTQYF
TRBJ2-7 NA TRBD2 TRBV6-5 TGTGCCAGCAGCCGGAGCGGGGAATCCTACGAGCAGTACTTC CASSRSGESYEQYF
TRBJ1-6 NA TRBD1 TRBV28 TGTGCCAGCAGCACGGACAGGGGGTACTCACCCCTCCACTTT CASSTDRGYSPLHF